The sample holds one count of the clone carrying this T cell receptor (beta chain). At one of its ends the junction is not consistent with the germline gene, which may arise from a read error. This entry comes from a study of identical twins. The CDR3 loop spans 14 amino acids. Looked up from germline, CDR1 is SGHRS and CDR2 is YFSETQ. TCRdb passed the 5' RACE reads through MiXCR, listing each CDR3 protein once. The sample shows a few hundred thousand distinct CDR3 sequences, 24% of them seen only once. These data are also associated with another study on T cells expressing NK-cell markers.

The sequence derives from a woman under 30 in good health. The chain recombines TRBV5-1 with TRBJ2-7, with D tentatively TRBD1 (6 bases). The specimen was CD4+ T cells sorted from blood. CDR3 sequence: CASSLGQGSSEQYF. The CDR3 DNA reads TGCGCCAGCAGCTTGGGTCAGGGGTCCTCCGAGCAGTACTTC. The full variable domain, with the rest looked up from reference TRBV5-1 and TRBJ2-7, is KAGVTQTPRYLIKTRGQQVTLSCSPISGHRSVSWYQQTPGQGLQFLFEYFSETQRNKGNFPGRFSGRQFSNSRSEMNVSTLELGDSALYLCASSLGQGSSEQYFGPGTRLTVT.